The present TCR beta chain was sequenced within a study of CD8 T cells in ankylosing spondylitis. There are a few counts of this clonotype. TCRdb reprocessed the 5' RACE reads via MiXCR and lists one record per CDR3 protein. This sample has roughly 40,000 distinct CDR3 sequences, with more than 15% found just once. The source is a male donor with ankylosing spondylitis or in good health (not recorded which). The sequenced material came from blood.

CDR3: CASSLATAGYNEQFF. The CDR3 nucleotides are TGTGCCAGCAGCTTAGCTACGGCGGGTTACAATGAGCAGTTCTTC. The rearrangement links TRBV7-9 to TRBJ2-1, with D tentatively TRBD2 (5 bases). Trimming took 0 bases from V and 4 from J, leaving 10 bases between them. CDR1 and CDR2 from the germline V gene are SEHNR and FQNEAQ (reference sequence). The CDR3 runs 15 residues.